These T cell receptor beta chains were read from a single sample in a study of identical twins. Each CDR3 protein gets one entry after TCRdb re-called the 5' RACE reads with MiXCR. The repertoire includes hundreds of thousands of distinct CDR3 sequences, roughly 7% of them detected once, and roughly 3.4% sits in the top ten. These data are also associated with another study on yellow fever vaccine responses in identical twins.

The specimen was memory (CD45RO+) T cells sorted from blood. These receptors all stem from a woman younger than 30 in good health. Each CDR3 is given with its conserved first and last residue. Size is stated for part of the rows, as once, few or many counts, or as a class when the clone is expanded.

V,size,CDR3
TRBV11-2,few,CASSLTGGSGNTIYF
TRBV12-3/TRBV12-4,few,CASSLDSDGSYNEQFF
TRBV5-4,NA,CASSLRTSVLNEQFF
TRBV29-1,many,CSVGSGSNQPQHF
TRBV11-2,NA,CASSLHGTGTSETQYF
TRBV20-1,NA,CSASTGNSYEQYF
TRBV4-1,NA,CASSSRTKDYTDTQYF
TRBV10-3,many,CAISASGSVTDTQYF
TRBV9,few,CASSISGGGLSKNIQYF
TRBV7-9,many,CASSLSRGQLVTQYF
TRBV7-9,NA,CASSRLADLTDTQYF
TRBV20-1,many,CSARTGTGNTGELFF
TRBV20-1,NA,CSAQNYYATSSAQETQYF
TRBV5-1,many,CASSLMAGSTDTQYF
TRBV12-3/TRBV12-4,NA,CASSSLRGMLAGNTGELFF
TRBV12-3/TRBV12-4,many,CASSSTGRSYEQYF
TRBV7-9,few,CASSSTSGTGYGYTF
TRBV28,NA,CASSLFTRGYGYTF
TRBV12-3/TRBV12-4,many,CASSLYGTVNTEAFF
TRBV2,few,CASSIGVGYEQYF
TRBV7-9,many,CASSPSQGRGNTEAFF
TRBV13,NA,CASSSGRALEDTQYF
TRBV6-1,many,CASRKIGTSFRDTQYF
TRBV3-1,NA,CASTTTPPGQETQYF
TRBV24-1,many,CATSSTGLSDTQYF
TRBV29-1,NA,CSVDRGQTYNEQFF
TRBV20-1,NA,CSASRDRSQETQYF
TRBV2,NA,CASKGSGQETQYF
TRBV12-3/TRBV12-4,few,CASSFSSWGNIQYF
TRBV20-1,few,CSSGLPSTDTQYF
TRBV6-1,few,CASRGGRLARSYNEQFF
TRBV7-9,many,CASSLLHETQYF
TRBV19,NA,CASSMGTVNEQFF
TRBV4-1,many,CASSHHTSLRDRGTNNEQFF
TRBV27,NA,CASSLVDGRYNEQFF
TRBV24-1,many,CATSDLRKGANTGELFF
TRBV24-1,NA,CATRGQINTEAFF
TRBV15,few,CATSRPSSGYEQYF
TRBV7-9,NA,CASSIRTYEQYF
TRBV27,few,CASSPPDRDNNEQFF
TRBV28,NA,CASSFMNEKLFF
TRBV5-1,few,CASSKEAGTATRNEQFF
TRBV4-1,many,CASSRGEEGYGYTF
TRBV5-6,NA,CASSPGTAGTEAFF